These T cell receptor beta chains were read from a single sample in a study of ipilimumab plus nivolumab after autologous stem cell transplantation. Sequencing used immunoSEQ multiplex PCR; TCRdb keeps in-frame clones, though not all of them. The top ten hold under 2.5% of the sample, which has tens of thousands of clones, over 80% seen once. The sample here was PBMCs, taken in a trial of ipilimumab plus nivolumab as post-transplant consolidation. The source is a male donor with diffuse large B-cell lymphoma. The CDR3 runs from the conserved cysteine through the conserved F or W. The D gene is left open where the match is weak.

d_gene	v_gene	j_gene	CDR3aa
-	TRBV4-3	TRBJ2-2	CASSQEKTGGFRELFF
-	TRBV5-5	TRBJ1-2	CASSLAAEILYGYTF
-	TRBV5-1	-	CASSLESYEQYF
TRBD2	TRBV30	TRBJ2-5	CAWSGRGGETQYF
TRBD1	TRBV6-5	TRBJ1-2	CASSRTGEYGYTF
TRBD2	TRBV7-2	TRBJ2-7	CASSFGGAKGEQYF
TRBD1	TRBV6-6	TRBJ2-7	CASSYSTGQGYEQYF
-	TRBV6-5	TRBJ1-2	CASSYSRSGGYYGYTF
-	TRBV21-1	TRBJ1-2	CASSSPRRVPYGYTF
-	TRBV7-9	TRBJ1-2	CASSLNLVTGGGYTF
-	TRBV4-1	TRBJ2-5	CASSQGARETQYF
-	TRBV27	TRBJ2-7	CASSWESSYEQYF
-	TRBV5-1	TRBJ2-7	CASGRGSRTYEQYF
-	TRBV5-4	TRBJ2-5	CASSYRQARETQYF
TRBD2	TRBV4-2	TRBJ2-3	CASSQDAGLAGGTDTQYF
-	TRBV18	TRBJ1-5	CASSPGFNQPQHF
-	TRBV5-5	TRBJ1-1	CASSLDLWNTEAFF
TRBD1	TRBV4-1	TRBJ2-1	CASSQEGGSETYNEQFF
-	TRBV27	TRBJ2-7	CASSKTGKESYEQYF
TRBD2	TRBV27	TRBJ2-1	CASSFRSGGQNEQFF
TRBD1	TRBV19	TRBJ1-5	CASSVYGQGLNQPQHF
TRBD2	TRBV6-6	TRBJ2-1	CASSYREGHNEQFF
-	TRBV6-1	TRBJ2-5	CASSVLGTRQETQYF
-	TRBV9	TRBJ1-3	CASSVGFNSGNTIYF
TRBD2	TRBV11-2	TRBJ2-7	CASSLTAGGGLEQYF
-	TRBV5-1	TRBJ2-7	CASSLESRLVGGFYEQYF
-	TRBV6-5	TRBJ2-7	CASSYRQGGYEQYF
-	TRBV21-1	TRBJ1-5	CASSNWSDNQPQHF
-	TRBV7-9	TRBJ1-1	CASSRGGPMNTEAFF
-	TRBV6-5	TRBJ2-7	CASSYLGRTSYEQYF
-	TRBV7-6	TRBJ2-2	CASSLEAGTGELFF
-	TRBV7-9	TRBJ1-2	CASSSDYAGYTF
-	TRBV19	TRBJ2-3	CASSIRGQGTSDTQYF
-	TRBV6-5	TRBJ2-1	CASTGSSYNEQFF
-	TRBV6-5	TRBJ2-3	CASSSPGTQYF
-	TRBV21-1	TRBJ1-4	CASSATPGGVTANEKLFF
-	TRBV4-3	TRBJ1-4	CASSRRANEKLFF
-	TRBV5-6	TRBJ2-5	CASSSDRGSQETQYF
-	TRBV10-2	TRBJ2-5	CASSGQDQETQYF
TRBD2	TRBV5-1	TRBJ2-5	CASSLTAGGRQETQYF
-	TRBV4-3	TRBJ2-3	CASSQEPGTTDTQYF
-	TRBV10-1	TRBJ2-1	CASSESARGVNEQFF
TRBD2	TRBV19	TRBJ2-1	CASRKTSGGDYNEQFF
-	TRBV4-1	TRBJ1-5	CASSQGQGTYSNQPQHF
-	TRBV18	TRBJ2-6	CASSYREANVLTF
-	TRBV9	TRBJ2-5	CASTSFGGNQETQYF
-	TRBV5-1	TRBJ2-2	CASSIGQGGVAGELFF